The rows below give T cell receptor beta chains drawn from one sample of a study of PD-1 blockade in classical Hodgkin lymphoma. This table comes from immunoSEQ multiplex PCR, and its TCRdb copy is limited to in-frame clones, with some not included. The repertoire holds approximately 90,000 clones, with around 80% as singletons. The specimen was peripheral blood mononuclear cells (PBMCs), collected before the fourth cycle of nivolumab. These receptors were collected from a human donor with classical Hodgkin lymphoma. Each CDR3 is given without its conserved first and last residue.

V gene	J gene	CDR3 protein
TRBV5-1	TRBJ2-3	ATKEGGSTDTQY
TRBV5-1	TRBJ2-7	ASSFRDRGHEQY
TRBV9	TRBJ1-2	ASSVMERQPPA
TRBV29-1	TRBJ1-5	SVRGQGNQPQH
TRBV4-2	TRBJ2-1	ASSQNSGRGPYNEQF
TRBV5-1	TRBJ2-1	ASSFLRTSGRRGTGDEQF
TRBV6-6	NA	ASSVGTSGNYEQY
TRBV7-2	TRBJ2-7	ASQPPGLAGREQY
TRBV10-3	TRBJ1-5	AISERGDGYGNQPQH
TRBV11-2	TRBJ1-4	ASSDTQGEKLF
TRBV5-1	TRBJ1-2	ASSLVDSGYT
TRBV6-5	TRBJ2-1	ASSPLAQIVNEQF
TRBV7-2	TRBJ1-1	ASSQWKGEAF
TRBV7-8	TRBJ2-1	ASSLVVRLAGSDEQF
TRBV10-1	TRBJ2-3	ASSEALAGGSTDTQY
TRBV4-1	TRBJ1-4	ASRLGQGGSEKLF
TRBV7-3	TRBJ1-1	ASSLTTGGKSEAF
TRBV11-2	TRBJ1-4	ASSLQGATLTSWEKLF
TRBV5-4	TRBJ2-7	ASSPGGPGLEQY
TRBV6-5	TRBJ2-2	ASTLSGIHTGELF
TRBV10-3	TRBJ1-5	AIRADSNQPQH
TRBV6-1	TRBJ1-5	ASSEQEGSQPQH
TRBV7-2	TRBJ1-2	ASSSIPQGFGGYT
TRBV6-5	TRBJ2-1	ASSYSASGSYNEQF
TRBV10-1	TRBJ2-1	ASTGQVGVEQF
TRBV5-8	TRBJ2-1	ASSRKTEQF
TRBV5-5	TRBJ1-2	ASSLGNWGSNGYT
TRBV7-9	TRBJ2-4	ASSLLGLRFDKNIQY
TRBV5-4	TRBJ2-5	ASSEGQRQETQY
TRBV27	TRBJ2-3	ASSSRTSGPSDTQY
TRBV19	TRBJ2-1	ASSISSYNEQF
TRBV11-2	TRBJ1-2	ASSLGQRDGYT
TRBV29-1	TRBJ2-5	SVAQETQY
TRBV6-5	TRBJ1-5	ASSYSRGQPQH
TRBV7-2	TRBJ2-4	ASSLDGSQNIQY
TRBV7-2	TRBJ2-5	ASSPGPPKTQY
TRBV5-1	TRBJ2-2	ASSLAGVAGELF
TRBV14	TRBJ1-1	ASSQAPSREAF
TRBV28	TRBJ2-7	ASTRDSSYEQY
TRBV7-9	TRBJ1-3	ASSPQGPGNTIY
TRBV2	TRBJ2-7	ASSENGNSYEQY
TRBV28	TRBJ2-1	ASMGVKPNNEQF
TRBV7-2	TRBJ2-2	ASSPMDRGYTGELF